Following are 18 T cell receptor beta chains from one sample sequenced in a study of post-analysis software for immune sequencing data. Study-level results: Five or six TRBV segments, TRBV5-6, TRBV5-1 and TRBV20-1 among them, were found more frequent in patients than controls.

These TCRs are of unknown antigen specificity. Unique-molecular-identifier-tagged TCR beta cDNA libraries were used. TCRdb re-derived calls from the PCR reads in MiXCR, one entry per CDR3 protein. The sample records about 760,000 distinct CDR3 sequences, approximately 30% being singletons. Sequencing was carried out using blood. The origin of the receptors is a girl between 5 and 17 years old with multiple sclerosis.

In its sample, this clonotype was seen a few times. This chain links TRBV7-2 with TRBJ2-3; TRBD1 agrees at 8 bases. Per germline, CDR1 SGHTA and CDR2 FQGNSA. V shed 7 bases and J 6 bases; nucleotides not matched to a gene: 12. This CDR3 is 15 amino acids long. The CDR3 is CASIGQGNKRDTQYF. CDR3 DNA sequence: TGTGCCAGCATCGGACAGGGAAACAAGCGTGATACGCAGTATTTT.

With respect to this clonotype: A read error is possible here, since a much larger clone lies one base away. V and J are TRBV9 and TRBJ2-1; 11 nucleotides align to TRBD1. In germline, CDR1 is SGDLS, CDR2 YYNGEE. The CDR3 loop spans 16 amino acids. The CDR3 coding sequence is TGTGCCAGCAGCCCCGGACAGGGGGCAATTTACAATGAGCGGTTCTTC. Protein: CASSPGQGAIYNERFF.

This chain links TRBV2 with TRBJ2-1; possibly TRBD2 for D (5 bases). This CDR3 is 13 amino acids long. Per the germline V gene, CDR1 is SNHLY and CDR2 is FYNNEI. Between the trimmed V and J ends, which lost 8 bases and 4 bases, there was a span of 12 bases. The chain's CDR3 is CASGGGYYNEQFF. CDR3 DNA: TGTGCCAGCGGTGGCGGGTATTACAATGAGCAGTTCTTC.

As concerns this clonotype: A much bigger clone sits one base away, suggesting this may be a read error. This chain's CDR3 is CAGSLAAGGAYEQYF. As DNA, the CDR3 is TGTGCCGGCAGCTTAGCGGCCGGGGGCGCCTACGAGCAGTACTTC. The V gene is TRBV7-6, the J gene TRBJ2-7; D could derive from TRBD1 or TRBD2 (6 bases each). Per germline, CDR1 SGHVS and CDR2 FNYEAQ. This CDR3 has 15 amino acids.

This clonotype was counted many times. V gene TRBV4-1 combines with J gene TRBJ1-4; 7 bases are shared with TRBD1. CDR1 and CDR2 (germline): MGHRA, YSYEKL. V was pared by 3 bases and J by 7 bases, with 11 bases of the junction left unmatched. The CDR3 runs to 16 residues. CDR3 in DNA: TGCGCCAGCAGCCAGGACGGAGGGGGCGGAGGTGAAAAACTGTTTTTT. Its protein product is CASSQDGGGGGEKLFF.

This clonotype was seen a few times. The rearrangement uses TRBV11-2 and TRBJ2-7, with no clear D. Trimming pared 3 bases from V and 5 bases from J, leaving 14 bases between. Germline values: CDR1 SGHAT, CDR2 FQNNGV. CDR3 length equals 14 residues. The CDR3 bases are TGTGCCAGCAGCTTGTCACGCTTAATGAACGAGCAGTACTTC. Its protein is CASSLSRLMNEQYF.

The V gene is TRBV20-1, the J gene TRBJ2-1; the match to TRBD2 covers 8 bases. CDR1 and CDR2 (germline): DFQATT, SNEGSKA (reference sequence). The CDR3 has 14 amino acids. J lost 0 bases, V lost 6 bases, and 4 bases had no gene match. The CDR3 DNA is TGCAGTGCGGGTGGACTAGCCTCCTACAATGAGCAGTTCTTC. Translation gives CSAGGLASYNEQFF.

As regards this clonotype: An end of the junction differs from the germline gene, which may be a read error. V usage is TRBV20-1 and J usage is TRBJ1-1, with a weak D call TRBD1 (6 bases). CDR1 and CDR2 from the germline V gene are DFQATT and SNEGSKA (reference sequence). The CDR3 runs to 13 residues. CDR3 loop: CSARGVRDTQAFF. Here the CDR3 DNA reads TGCAGTGCTAGAGGGGTCAGGGACACTCAAGCTTTCTTT.

The V gene is TRBV20-1, the J gene TRBJ2-5; 7 bases map to TRBD2. CDR1 and CDR2 from the germline V gene are DFQATT and SNEGSKA (reference sequence). The CDR3 consists of 14 residues. V lost 5 bases to trimming and J lost 5 bases; unmatched junction nucleotides: 11. Here the CDR3 reads CSALARGDWETQYF. The CDR3, as DNA: TGCAGTGCTTTAGCCCGGGGGGATTGGGAGACCCAGTACTTC.

This clonotype was observed a single time. The gene calls are TRBV29-1 and TRBJ1-1; 7 bases fit TRBD1. The germline CDR1 and CDR2 sequences are SQVTM and ANQGSEA. The CDR3 length is 15 residues. V lost 8 bases and J lost 1; bases outside the gene matches: 13. CDR3 bases: TGCAGCTTAATTCCCCGGGACAGACCGAACACTGAAGCTTTCTTT. This codes for CSLIPRDRPNTEAFF. Based on the CDR3 plus reference TRBV29-1 and TRBJ1-1, the full variable domain is SAVISQKPSRDICQRGTSLTIQCQVDSQVTMMFWYRQQPGQSLTLIATANQGSEATYESGFVIDKFPISRPNLTFSTLTVSNMSPEDSSIYLCSLIPRDRPNTEAFFGQGTRLTVV.

This chain links TRBV10-1 with TRBJ2-1; tentative D call: TRBD2 (6 bases). The germline gives CDR1 WNHNN, CDR2 SYGVQD (reference sequence). This CDR3 is built from 13 residues. With 6 bases removed from V and 8 bases from J, the gap between germline ends came to 14 bases. The CDR3 DNA reads as TGCGCCAGCAGCGGGACTTCCGGCGATGAGCAGTTCTTC. Residues: CASSGTSGDEQFF.

In DNA, the CDR3 is TGTGCCAGCACCAAACAGGGTGGTAACTACGAGCAGTACGTC. Translated: CASTKQGGNYEQYV. The rearrangement joins TRBV7-2 to TRBJ2-7; a weak D match, TRBD1 (6 bases). Germline loops: CDR1 SGHTA, CDR2 FQGNSA. The CDR3 has 14 residues. Trimming removed 7 bases at V and 3 bases at J, with 16 bases between.

The CDR3 nucleotides are TGTGCCAGCAGCCCACTGACTAGCGGAGGGCTAGTCAAAAACATTCAGTACTTC. Protein product: CASSPLTSGGLVKNIQYF. This chain connects TRBV7-9 to TRBJ2-4, with 9 nucleotides matching TRBD2. The germline gives CDR1 SEHNR, CDR2 FQNEAQ (reference sequence). There are 18 residues in the CDR3. The V segment lost 5 bases and the J segment 3 bases; nucleotides outside the gene matches: 14.

This clonotype was counted many times. The J gene is TRBJ1-2, the V gene TRBV7-2, with TRBD1 identical over 10 bases. V gave up 4 bases and J gave up 4 bases; unmatched junction bases: 0. Germline V gene sequence: CDR1 SGHTA, CDR2 FQGNSA. This CDR3 has 13 amino acids. In DNA form, the CDR3 reads TGTGCCAGCAGCTGGACAGGGGGCTATGGCTACACCTTC. This encodes CASSWTGGYGYTF.

The V and J genes are TRBV12-3 or TRBV12-4 and TRBJ2-1; TRBD1 aligns across 9 bases. The CDR3 totals 15 residues. V shed 6 bases and J 4 bases; nucleotides not matched to a gene: 7. The CDR3 loop is CASRTTGGPYNEQFF. Written as DNA, the CDR3 is TGTGCCAGCAGGACTACAGGGGGCCCTTACAATGAGCAGTTCTTC.

The rearrangement uses TRBV20-1 and TRBJ2-2, with TRBD2 identical over 8 bases. CDR1 and CDR2 (germline): DFQATT, SNEGSKA (reference sequence). This CDR3 spans 15 amino acids. Trimming took 2 bases from V and 5 from J; bases not matched to a gene: 7. The CDR3 spells CSARRLASGTGELFF. The CDR3 DNA sequence: TGCAGTGCTAGACGGTTGGCTAGCGGGACCGGGGAGCTGTTTTTT.

This clonotype was detected once. V is TRBV5-1 and J is TRBJ1-1; the D gene is possibly TRBD1 (6 bases). Trimming took off 7 bases at V and 0 bases at J, with 10 bases between the two ends. The CDR3 covers 13 residues. Germline CDR1 and CDR2: SGHRS and YFSETQ. This chain's CDR3 is CASASGVNTEAFF. For the CDR3, the DNA is TGCGCCAGCGCTTCAGGGGTGAACACTGAAGCTTTCTTT.

The chain recombines TRBV6-6 with TRBJ2-5, with a tentative D call TRBD2 (5 bases). The V end was cut by 2 bases, the J end by 2 bases, with 12 bases between. Germline V CDR1 and CDR2: MNHNY, SVGAGI (reference sequence). The CDR3 has 15 residues. CDR3 sequence reads: CASSYAGSLQETQYF. The CDR3, as DNA: TGTGCCAGCAGTTACGCGGGCAGTTTACAAGAGACCCAGTACTTC.